The present entry profiles one TCR beta chain with its context. Its cognate antigen is unknown. This sample is part of a study of T cell repertoires in cytomegalovirus infection. The V end lost 11 bases, the J end lost 4 bases, and 11 bases lay between the germline ends. The CDR3 runs 11 residues. Germline values: CDR1 ENHRY, CDR2 SYGVKD. Study-wide findings and caveats: Of the TCR beta families, the public ones yielded a cumulative frequency that identified carriers of CMV plus the relevant HLA.

TCRdb fed the reads into MiXCR, producing one record per CDR3 protein. This table has some 170,000 distinct CDR3 sequences, about a sixth appearing once. V and J are TRBV10-3 and TRBJ1-1, with unresolved D. The sample was CD8+ T cells from PBMCs. The source of this sequence is a human donor in good health (CMV status not recorded). Some clones in this sample may be carry-over from other donors' samples. This chain's CDR3 is CALSSGTEAFF. The CDR3, as DNA: TGTGCCTTATCGAGTGGCACTGAAGCTTTCTTT.